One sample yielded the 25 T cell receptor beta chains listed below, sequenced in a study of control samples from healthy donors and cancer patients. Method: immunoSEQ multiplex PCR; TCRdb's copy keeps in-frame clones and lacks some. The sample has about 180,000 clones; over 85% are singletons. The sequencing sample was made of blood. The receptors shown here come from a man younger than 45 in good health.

The CDR3 DNA sequence: TGTGCCAGCAGCGGAGGGACAGAAATCTACGAGCAGTACTTC. It translates to CASSGGTEIYEQYF. The chain uses TRBV11-2 and TRBJ2-7, with D possibly matching TRBD1 (7 bases). The CDR3 is made up of 14 amino acids. Germline V gives CDR1 SGHAT, CDR2 FQNNGV. The ends were cut back, 5 bases at V and 3 bases at J, with 14 bases in the middle. Full variable domain (outside the CDR3, taken from reference TRBV11-2 and TRBJ2-7): EAGVAQSPRYKIIEKRQSVAFWCNPISGHATLYWYQQILGQGPKLLIQFQNNGVVDDSQLPKDRFSAERLKGVDSTLKIQPAKLEDSAVYLCASSGGTEIYEQYFGPGTRLTVT.

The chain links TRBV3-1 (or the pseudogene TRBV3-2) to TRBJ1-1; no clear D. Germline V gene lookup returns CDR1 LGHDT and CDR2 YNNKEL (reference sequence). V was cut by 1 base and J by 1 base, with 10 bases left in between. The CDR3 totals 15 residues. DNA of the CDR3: TGTGCCAGCAGCCAAGTGGCCAACAAGAACACTGAAGCTTTCTTT. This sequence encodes CASSQVANKNTEAFF.

For the CDR3, the DNA is TGCAGCGCCGGACAGGGGAAAAACACCGGGGAGCTGTTTTTT. Translation: CSAGQGKNTGELFF. The V gene is TRBV29-1, the J gene TRBJ2-2, with 9 bases fitting TRBD1. The CDR3 loop spans 14 amino acids. The V segment lost 7 bases and the J segment 2 bases; nucleotides outside the gene matches: 5. Germline CDR1 reads SQVTM; CDR2 reads ANQGSEA.

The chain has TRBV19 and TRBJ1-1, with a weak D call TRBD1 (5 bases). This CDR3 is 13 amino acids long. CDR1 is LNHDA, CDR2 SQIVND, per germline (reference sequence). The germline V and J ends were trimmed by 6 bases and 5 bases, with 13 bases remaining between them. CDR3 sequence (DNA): TGTGCCAGTAGGGAGTGGGCAGGGACTGAAGCTTTCTTT. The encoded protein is CASREWAGTEAFF.

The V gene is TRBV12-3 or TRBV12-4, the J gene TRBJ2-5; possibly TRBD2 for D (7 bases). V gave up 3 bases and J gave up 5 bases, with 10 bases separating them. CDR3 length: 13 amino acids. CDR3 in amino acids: CASSFRGGETQYF. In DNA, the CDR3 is TGTGCCAGCAGTTTCAGGGGAGGGGAGACCCAGTACTTC.

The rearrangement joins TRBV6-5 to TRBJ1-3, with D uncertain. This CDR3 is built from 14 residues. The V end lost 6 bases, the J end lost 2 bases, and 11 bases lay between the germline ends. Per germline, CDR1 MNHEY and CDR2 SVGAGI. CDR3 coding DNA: TGTGCCAGCAGGGTTACAGACACTGGAAACACCATATATTTT. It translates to CASRVTDTGNTIYF.

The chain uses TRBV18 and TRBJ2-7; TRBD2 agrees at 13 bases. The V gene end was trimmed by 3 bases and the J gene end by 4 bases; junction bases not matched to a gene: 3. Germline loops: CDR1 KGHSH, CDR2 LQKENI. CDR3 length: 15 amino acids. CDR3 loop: CASSPGTSGIYEQYF. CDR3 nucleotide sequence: TGTGCCAGCTCACCCGGGACTAGCGGGATATACGAGCAGTACTTC. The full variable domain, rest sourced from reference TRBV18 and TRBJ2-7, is NAGVMQNPRHLVRRRGQEARLRCSPMKGHSHVYWYRQLPEEGLKFMVYLQKENIIDESGMPKERFSAEFPKEGPSILRIQQVVRGDSAAYFCASSPGTSGIYEQYFGPGTRLTVT.

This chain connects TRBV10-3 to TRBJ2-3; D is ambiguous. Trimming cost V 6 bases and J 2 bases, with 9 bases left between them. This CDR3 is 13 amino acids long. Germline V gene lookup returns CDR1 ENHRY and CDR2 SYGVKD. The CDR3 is CAISRTITDTQYF. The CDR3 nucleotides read TGTGCCATCAGCCGGACGATCACAGATACGCAGTATTTT.

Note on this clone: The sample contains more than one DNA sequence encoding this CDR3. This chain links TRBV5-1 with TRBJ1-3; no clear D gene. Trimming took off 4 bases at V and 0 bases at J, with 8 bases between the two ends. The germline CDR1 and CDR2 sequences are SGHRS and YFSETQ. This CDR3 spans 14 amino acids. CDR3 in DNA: TGCGCCAGCAGCCTCCGGAGCTCTGGAAACACCATATATTTT. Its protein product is CASSLRSSGNTIYF.

DNA for the CDR3: TGTGCCAGCAGCGGACAGGGGGATGGCTACACCTTC. It yields the protein CASSGQGDGYTF. V is TRBV28 and J is TRBJ1-2, with 10 bases fitting TRBD1. This CDR3 comprises 12 residues. The J segment lost 6 bases and the V segment lost 6 bases, leaving 1 base of the junction unmatched. Germline CDR1 is MDHEN and CDR2 is SYDVKM.

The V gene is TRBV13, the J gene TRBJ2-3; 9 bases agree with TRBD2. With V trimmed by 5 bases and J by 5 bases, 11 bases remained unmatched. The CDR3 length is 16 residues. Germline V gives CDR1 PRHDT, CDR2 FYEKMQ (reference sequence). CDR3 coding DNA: TGTGCCAGCAGCCCCCGGTCTAGCGGGATTGTAGATACGCAGTATTTT. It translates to CASSPRSSGIVDTQYF.

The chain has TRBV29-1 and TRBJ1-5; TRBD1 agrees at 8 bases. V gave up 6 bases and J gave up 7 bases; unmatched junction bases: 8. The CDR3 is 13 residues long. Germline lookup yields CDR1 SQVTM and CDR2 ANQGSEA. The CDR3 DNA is TGCAGCGTATCGACAGGGGCATGGCAGCCCCAGCATTTT. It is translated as CSVSTGAWQPQHF. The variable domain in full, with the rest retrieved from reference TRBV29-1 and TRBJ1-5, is SAVISQKPSRDICQRGTSLTIQCQVDSQVTMMFWYRQQPGQSLTLIATANQGSEATYESGFVIDKFPISRPNLTFSTLTVSNMSPEDSSIYLCSVSTGAWQPQHFGDGTRLSIL.

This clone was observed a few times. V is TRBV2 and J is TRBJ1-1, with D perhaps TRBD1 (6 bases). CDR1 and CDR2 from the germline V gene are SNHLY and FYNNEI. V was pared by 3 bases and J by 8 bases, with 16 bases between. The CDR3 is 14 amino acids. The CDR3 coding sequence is TGTGCCAGCAGTGATACGGGCAGGGGAGGAGAAGCTTTCTTT. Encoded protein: CASSDTGRGGEAFF. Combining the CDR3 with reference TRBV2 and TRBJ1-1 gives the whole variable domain EPEVTQTPSHQVTQMGQEVILRCVPISNHLYFYWYRQILGQKVEFLVSFYNNEISEKSEIFDDQFSVERPDGSNFTLKIRSTKLEDSAMYFCASSDTGRGGEAFFGQGTRLTVV.

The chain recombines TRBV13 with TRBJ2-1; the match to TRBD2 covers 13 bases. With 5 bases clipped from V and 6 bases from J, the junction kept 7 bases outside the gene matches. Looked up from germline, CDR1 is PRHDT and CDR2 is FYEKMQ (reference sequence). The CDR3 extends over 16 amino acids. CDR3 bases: TGTGCCAGCAGCCCGGGACTAGCGGGGAAGACCAATGAGCAGTTCTTC. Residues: CASSPGLAGKTNEQFF.

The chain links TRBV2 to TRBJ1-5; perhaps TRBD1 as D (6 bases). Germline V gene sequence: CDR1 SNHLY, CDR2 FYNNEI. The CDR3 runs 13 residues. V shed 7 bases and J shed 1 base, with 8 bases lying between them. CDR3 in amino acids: CASNRVSNQPQHF. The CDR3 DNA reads TGTGCCAGCAACAGGGTAAGCAATCAGCCCCAGCATTTT. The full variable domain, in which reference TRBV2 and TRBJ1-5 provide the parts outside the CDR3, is EPEVTQTPSHQVTQMGQEVILRCVPISNHLYFYWYRQILGQKVEFLVSFYNNEISEKSEIFDDQFSVERPDGSNFTLKIRSTKLEDSAMYFCASNRVSNQPQHFGDGTRLSIL.

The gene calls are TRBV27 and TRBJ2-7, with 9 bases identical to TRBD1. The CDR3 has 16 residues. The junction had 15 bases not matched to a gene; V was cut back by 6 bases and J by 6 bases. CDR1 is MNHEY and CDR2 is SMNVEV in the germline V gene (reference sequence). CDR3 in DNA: TGTGCCAGCAGCTTCGCCCTTGGGGGACAGGGTGGCGAGCAGTACTTC. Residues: CASSFALGGQGGEQYF.

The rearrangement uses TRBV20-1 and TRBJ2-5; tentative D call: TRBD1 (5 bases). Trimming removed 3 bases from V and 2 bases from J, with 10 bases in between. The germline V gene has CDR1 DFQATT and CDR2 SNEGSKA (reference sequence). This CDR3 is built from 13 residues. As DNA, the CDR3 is TGCAGTGCTAGTGGACAAACGCAAGAGACCCAGTACTTC. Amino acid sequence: CSASGQTQETQYF.

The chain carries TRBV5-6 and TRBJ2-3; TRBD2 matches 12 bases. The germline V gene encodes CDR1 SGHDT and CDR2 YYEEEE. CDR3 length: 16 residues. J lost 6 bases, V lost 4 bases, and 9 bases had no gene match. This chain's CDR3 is CASSVTSGRPIDTQYF. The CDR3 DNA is TGTGCCAGCAGCGTAACTAGCGGGAGGCCGATCGATACGCAGTATTTT. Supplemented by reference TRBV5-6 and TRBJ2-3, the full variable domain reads DAGVTQSPTHLIKTRGQQVTLRCSPKSGHDTVSWYQQALGQGPQFIFQYYEEEERQRGNFPDRFSGHQFPNYSSELNVNALLLGDSALYLCASSVTSGRPIDTQYFGPGTRLTVL.

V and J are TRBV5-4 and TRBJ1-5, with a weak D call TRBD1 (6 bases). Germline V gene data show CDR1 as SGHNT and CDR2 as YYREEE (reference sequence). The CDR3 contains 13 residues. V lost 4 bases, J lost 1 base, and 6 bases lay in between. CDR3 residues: CASSRGSNQPQHF. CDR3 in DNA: TGTGCCAGCAGCAGGGGGAGCAATCAGCCCCAGCATTTT.

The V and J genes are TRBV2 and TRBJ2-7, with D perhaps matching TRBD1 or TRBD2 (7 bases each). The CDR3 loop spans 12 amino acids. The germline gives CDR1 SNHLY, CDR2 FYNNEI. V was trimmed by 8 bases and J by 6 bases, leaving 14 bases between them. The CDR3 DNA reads TGTGCCAGCCAGGGAGGGGGCCCCGAGCAGTACTTC. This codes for CASQGGGPEQYF.

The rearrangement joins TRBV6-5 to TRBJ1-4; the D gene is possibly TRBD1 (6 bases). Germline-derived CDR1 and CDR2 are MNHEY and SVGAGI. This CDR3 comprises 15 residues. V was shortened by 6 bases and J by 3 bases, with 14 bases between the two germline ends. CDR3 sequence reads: CASSSRGGPNEKLFF. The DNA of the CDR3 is TGTGCCAGCAGCTCACGGGGGGGGCCTAATGAAAAACTGTTTTTT.

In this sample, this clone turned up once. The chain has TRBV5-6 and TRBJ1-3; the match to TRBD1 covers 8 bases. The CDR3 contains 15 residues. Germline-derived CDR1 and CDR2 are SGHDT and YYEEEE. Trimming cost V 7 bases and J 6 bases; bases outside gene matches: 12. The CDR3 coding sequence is TGTGCCAGCTGGACCTACGGACAGGGTGTAAACACCATATATTTT. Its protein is CASWTYGQGVNTIYF.

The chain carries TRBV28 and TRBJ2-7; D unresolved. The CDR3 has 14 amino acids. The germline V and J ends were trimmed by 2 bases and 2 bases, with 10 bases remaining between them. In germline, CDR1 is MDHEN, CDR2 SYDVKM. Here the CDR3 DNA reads TGTGCCAGCAGTTTAGAAGCGACCCCCTACGAGCAGTACTTC. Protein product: CASSLEATPYEQYF. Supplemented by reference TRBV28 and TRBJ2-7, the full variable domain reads DVKVTQSSRYLVKRTGEKVFLECVQDMDHENMFWYRQDPGLGLRLIYFSYDVKMKEKGDIPEGYSVSREKKERFSLILESASTNQTSMYLCASSLEATPYEQYFGPGTRLTVT.

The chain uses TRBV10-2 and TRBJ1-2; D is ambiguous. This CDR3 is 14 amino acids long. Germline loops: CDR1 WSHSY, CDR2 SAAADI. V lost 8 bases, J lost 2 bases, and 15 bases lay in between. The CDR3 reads CASPPRISNYGYTF. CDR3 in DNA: TGCGCCAGCCCCCCCCGAATCTCCAACTATGGCTACACCTTC.

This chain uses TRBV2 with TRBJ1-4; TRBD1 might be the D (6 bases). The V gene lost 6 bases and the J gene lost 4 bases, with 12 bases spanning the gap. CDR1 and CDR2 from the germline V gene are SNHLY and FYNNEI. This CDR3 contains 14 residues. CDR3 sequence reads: CASRPTGYNEKLFF. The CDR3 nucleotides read TGTGCCAGCAGACCGACAGGTTATAATGAAAAACTGTTTTTT.